These 22 T cell receptor beta chains came from one sample sequenced in a study of blood T cell repertoires in COVID-19. The table came from immunoSEQ multiplex PCR; TCRdb's copy has only in-frame clones and leaves some out. The sample lists about 240,000 clones, roughly 86% occurring once. The material sequenced was peripheral blood. The receptors derive from a man older than 75 with acute or convalescent COVID-19.

This chain joins TRBV19 and TRBJ1-1, with D unclear. This CDR3 region has 12 residues. Germline values: CDR1 LNHDA, CDR2 SQIVND (reference sequence). Trimming removed 5 bases at V and 2 bases at J, with 6 bases between. DNA for the CDR3: TGTGCCAGTAGTGGCAGTAACACTGAAGCTTTCTTT. Its protein is CASSGSNTEAFF.

The gene calls are TRBV28 and TRBJ2-5; 7 nucleotides match TRBD2. Germline CDR1 reads MDHEN; CDR2 reads SYDVKM. After removal of 5 bases from V and 3 bases from J, the junction contained 6 bases not matched to a gene. This CDR3 is 14 amino acids long. The CDR3 bases are TGTGCCAGCAGTGCTGGGACTACAAAAGAGACCCAGTACTTC. This encodes CASSAGTTKETQYF.

This chain links TRBV24-1 with TRBJ2-3; weak D call: TRBD2 (5 bases). The CDR3 loop spans 15 amino acids. Trimming took off 6 bases at V and 4 bases at J, with 16 bases between the two ends. Germline V gives CDR1 KGHDR, CDR2 SFDVKD. CDR3 DNA: TGTGCCACCAGTAGGCCGGGGTCTGGCTCAGATACGCAGTATTTT. This translates into CATSRPGSGSDTQYF.

This clone was picked up many times. This sample includes further DNA sequences coding for the same CDR3. V gene TRBV6-1 combines with J gene TRBJ1-1; TRBD1 matches at 7 bases. There are 14 residues in the CDR3. Germline V lookup: CDR1 MNHNS, CDR2 SASEGT. Unmatched junction bases numbered 1, after V lost 3 bases and J lost 0 bases. CDR3: CASSETGMNTEAFF. The DNA of the CDR3 is TGTGCCAGCAGTGAGACAGGGATGAACACTGAAGCTTTCTTT.

This clone was counted between two and nine times. The gene calls are TRBV7-9 and TRBJ1-1; the D is unclear. The CDR3 has 14 amino acids. V lost 7 bases to trimming and J lost 1 base, with 13 bases between them. Germline V gene data show CDR1 as SEHNR and CDR2 as FQNEAQ (reference sequence). In DNA form, the CDR3 reads TGTGCCAGCACCTCCCAGGCCAGGAACACTGAAGCTTTCTTT. Residues: CASTSQARNTEAFF. Variable domain in full (rest from reference TRBV7-9 and TRBJ1-1): DTGVSQNPRHKITKRGQNVTFRCDPISEHNRLYWYRQTLGQGPEFLTYFQNEAQLEKSRLLSDRFSAERPKGSFSTLEIQRTEQGDSAMYLCASTSQARNTEAFFGQGTRLTVV.

V and J are TRBV18 and TRBJ2-7; D gene unclear. Per germline, CDR1 KGHSH and CDR2 LQKENI. This CDR3 has 13 amino acids. V dropped 1 base and J dropped 8 bases, with 12 bases sitting between them. The CDR3 nucleotides are TGTGCCAGCTCACCACGGGTGGTTGGGCAGCAGTACTTC. It is translated as CASSPRVVGQQYF.

The chain has TRBV7-8 and TRBJ1-5; 7 nucleotides line up with TRBD1. After removal of 1 base from V and 7 bases from J, the junction contained 10 bases not matched to a gene. The CDR3 is 16 residues long. The germline V gene encodes CDR1 SGHVS and CDR2 FQNEAQ. This CDR3 reads CASSLEYNPQGQPQHF. The CDR3 DNA is TGTGCCAGCAGCTTAGAATATAACCCACAGGGGCAGCCCCAGCATTTT.

This clone has just a few counts. This sequence joins TRBV5-5 and TRBJ2-2; TRBD2 might be the D (5 bases). V was shortened by 0 bases and J by 4 bases, with 16 bases between the two germline ends. Looked up from germline, CDR1 is SGHKS and CDR2 is YYEKEE (reference sequence). This CDR3 comprises 17 residues. CDR3 DNA sequence: TGTGCCAGCAGCTTGGCGGGGTTGGAGACTTTCACCGGGGAGCTGTTTTTT. Protein sequence: CASSLAGLETFTGELFF.

The CDR3 protein is CARKRLGSYEQYF. The DNA for the CDR3 is TGTGCCAGGAAGAGACTAGGCTCCTACGAGCAGTACTTC. The gene calls are TRBV6-7 and TRBJ2-7; possibly TRBD2 for D (6 bases). TRBV6-7 is an open reading frame whose function is uncertain. The CDR3 spans 13 residues. V was clipped by 9 bases and J by 0 bases, with 12 bases between them.

This clone showed up just once. This chain links TRBV25-1 with TRBJ1-1; D is uncertain. The CDR3 length is 13 residues. Germline V lookup: CDR1 MGHDK, CDR2 SYGVNS. The germline V and J ends were trimmed by 0 bases and 2 bases, with 4 bases remaining between them. CDR3 in DNA: TGTGCCAGCAGTGAATACGGTAACACTGAAGCTTTCTTT. Amino acid sequence: CASSEYGNTEAFF.

The rearrangement joins TRBV10-1 to TRBJ2-5; tentatively, D is TRBD1 (6 bases). The CDR3 consists of 14 residues. Trimming pared 4 bases from V and 1 base from J, leaving 10 bases between. Germline V gene lookup returns CDR1 WNHNN and CDR2 SYGVQD (reference sequence). CDR3 coding DNA: TGCGCCAGCAGTGCTGGGACATTCCAAGAGACCCAGTACTTC. It translates to CASSAGTFQETQYF.

This chain joins TRBV3-1 (or the pseudogene TRBV3-2) and TRBJ1-2, with TRBD1 identical over 7 bases. Germline V gives CDR1 LGHDT, CDR2 YNNKEL (reference sequence). The ends lost 3 bases at V and 4 bases at J; junction bases unmatched: 5. The CDR3 loop spans 14 amino acids. CDR3 coding DNA: TGTGCCAGCAGCCAGGGGACAGATCGCTATGGCTACACCTTC. Protein: CASSQGTDRYGYTF.

The chain couples TRBV18 to TRBJ1-1, with a tentative D call TRBD1 (5 bases). Germline loops: CDR1 KGHSH, CDR2 LQKENI. The CDR3 spans 14 residues. V was clipped by 2 bases and J by 4 bases, with 11 bases between them. The CDR3 sequence: CASSPGTGGTEAFF. CDR3 in DNA: TGTGCCAGCTCACCAGGCACCGGGGGCACTGAAGCTTTCTTT.

This chain connects TRBV9 to TRBJ2-3; 11 bases are shared with TRBD2. Germline CDR1 SGDLS, CDR2 YYNGEE. The V gene end was trimmed by 0 bases and the J gene end by 1 base; junction bases not matched to a gene: 7. This CDR3 is built from 18 residues. This CDR3 reads CASSVDASGRWGTDTQYF. CDR3 DNA sequence: TGTGCCAGCAGCGTAGATGCTAGCGGGAGGTGGGGCACAGATACGCAGTATTTT.

This clone showed up just once. V usage is TRBV3-1 (or the pseudogene TRBV3-2) and J usage is TRBJ2-2; TRBD1 is a possible D gene (5 bases). The V end lost 2 bases, the J end lost 12 bases, and 22 bases lay between the germline ends. Germline values: CDR1 LGHDT, CDR2 YNNKEL (reference sequence). This CDR3 comprises 16 residues. The CDR3 is CASSQFTQVSGGKLFF. The CDR3 DNA is TGTGCCAGCAGCCAATTTACACAGGTATCCGGTGGGAAGCTGTTTTTT.

The chain combines TRBV28 with TRBJ1-2; D remains ambiguous. The germline gives CDR1 MDHEN, CDR2 SYDVKM. Trimming took 8 bases from V and 2 from J, leaving 9 bases between them. The CDR3 runs to 12 residues. The CDR3 loop is CASQSNNYGYTF. The CDR3, as DNA: TGTGCCAGCCAGTCGAACAACTATGGCTACACCTTC.

CDR3 protein: CCARSPLAGVGNEQFF. The DNA for the CDR3 is TGTTGTGCCAGGTCTCCCCTAGCGGGAGTTGGCAATGAGCAGTTCTTC. The chain recombines TRBV6-6 with TRBJ2-1; TRBD2 matches at 10 bases. This CDR3 contains 16 residues. The V gene's germline CDR1 is MNHNY and CDR2 SVGAGI (reference sequence).

This clone has only a few counts. The chain couples TRBV6-5 to TRBJ2-7; 7 nucleotides agree with TRBD2. V dropped 6 bases and J dropped 0; count of bases not matched to a gene: 8. CDR1 is MNHEY and CDR2 is SVGAGI in the germline V gene. CDR3 size: 15 residues. In DNA, the CDR3 is TGTGCCAGCAGCCGCAGCGGGGCGAGCTCCTACGAGCAGTACTTC. This codes for CASSRSGASSYEQYF.

The genes are TRBV29-1 and TRBJ2-5; D is undetermined. The germline V and J ends were trimmed by 7 bases and 2 bases, with 8 bases remaining between them. The CDR3 consists of 11 residues. Germline values: CDR1 SQVTM, CDR2 ANQGSEA. The CDR3 protein is CSAGLQETQYF. DNA of the CDR3: TGCAGCGCCGGGTTACAAGAGACCCAGTACTTC. The full variable domain, in which reference TRBV29-1 and TRBJ2-5 provide the parts outside the CDR3, is SAVISQKPSRDICQRGTSLTIQCQVDSQVTMMFWYRQQPGQSLTLIATANQGSEATYESGFVIDKFPISRPNLTFSTLTVSNMSPEDSSIYLCSAGLQETQYFGPGTRLLVL.

This clone has a handful of counts. V is TRBV5-1 and J is TRBJ2-7, with D perhaps TRBD1 (6 bases). Trimming pared 1 base from V and 11 bases from J, leaving 16 bases between. The CDR3 loop spans 13 amino acids. From germline, CDR1 is SGHRS and CDR2 YFSETQ. The CDR3 DNA reads TGCGCCAGCAGCTTGTCCCCAGACAGGAAAAAGTACTTC. It specifies CASSLSPDRKKYF.

This chain links TRBV4-1 with TRBJ1-1; D not resolved. This CDR3 is built from 13 residues. Trimming removed 1 base from V and 2 bases from J, with 5 bases in between. Germline values: CDR1 MGHRA, CDR2 YSYEKL. The CDR3 sequence: CASSQVLNTEAFF. CDR3 DNA: TGCGCCAGCAGCCAAGTTTTAAACACTGAAGCTTTCTTT.

The chain uses TRBV3-1 (or the pseudogene TRBV3-2) and TRBJ1-5; TRBD1 aligns across 7 bases. J was trimmed by 7 bases and V by 3 bases; bases with no gene match: 12. CDR3 length equals 16 residues. Germline V lookup: CDR1 LGHDT, CDR2 YNNKEL (reference sequence). The CDR3 is CASSQDPGGMGQPQHF. DNA of the CDR3: TGTGCCAGCAGCCAGGATCCAGGGGGAATGGGGCAGCCCCAGCATTTT.